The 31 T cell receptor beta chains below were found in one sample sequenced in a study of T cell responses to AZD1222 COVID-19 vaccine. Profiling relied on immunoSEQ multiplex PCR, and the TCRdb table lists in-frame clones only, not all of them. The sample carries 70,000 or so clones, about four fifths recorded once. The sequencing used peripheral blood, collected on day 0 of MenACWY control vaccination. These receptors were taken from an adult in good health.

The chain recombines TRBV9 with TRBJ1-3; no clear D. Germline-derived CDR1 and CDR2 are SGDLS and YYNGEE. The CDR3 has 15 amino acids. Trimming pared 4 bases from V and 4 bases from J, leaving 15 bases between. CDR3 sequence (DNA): TGTGCCAGCAGCCCCCCCTTCGAAAAAGGAAACACCATATATTTT. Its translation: CASSPPFEKGNTIYF.

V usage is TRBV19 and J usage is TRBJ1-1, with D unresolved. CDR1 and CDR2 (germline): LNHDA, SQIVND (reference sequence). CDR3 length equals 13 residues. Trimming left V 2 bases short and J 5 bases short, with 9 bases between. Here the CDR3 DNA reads TGTGCCAGTAGTATAACGCCTAGGACTGAAGCTTTCTTT. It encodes CASSITPRTEAFF.

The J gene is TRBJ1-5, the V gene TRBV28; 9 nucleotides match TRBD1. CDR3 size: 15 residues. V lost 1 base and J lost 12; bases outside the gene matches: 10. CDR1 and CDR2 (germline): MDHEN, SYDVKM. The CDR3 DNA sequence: TGTGCCAGCAGTTTATCGGGACAGGGTGAGGGACGCCAGCATTTT. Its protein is CASSLSGQGEGRQHF.

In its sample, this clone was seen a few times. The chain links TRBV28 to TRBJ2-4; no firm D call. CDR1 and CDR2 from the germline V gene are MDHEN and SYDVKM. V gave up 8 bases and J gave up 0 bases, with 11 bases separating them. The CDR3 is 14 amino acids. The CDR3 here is CASSEFLAKNIQYF. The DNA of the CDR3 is TGTGCCAGCTCTGAGTTCCTAGCCAAAAACATTCAGTACTTC.

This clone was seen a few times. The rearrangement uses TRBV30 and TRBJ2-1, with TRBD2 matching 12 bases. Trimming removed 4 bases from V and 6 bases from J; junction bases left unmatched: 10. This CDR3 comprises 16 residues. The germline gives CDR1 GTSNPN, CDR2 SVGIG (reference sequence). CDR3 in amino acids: CAWTSSGLAGLNEQFF. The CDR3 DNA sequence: TGTGCCTGGACCAGCTCGGGACTAGCGGGCCTCAATGAGCAGTTCTTC.

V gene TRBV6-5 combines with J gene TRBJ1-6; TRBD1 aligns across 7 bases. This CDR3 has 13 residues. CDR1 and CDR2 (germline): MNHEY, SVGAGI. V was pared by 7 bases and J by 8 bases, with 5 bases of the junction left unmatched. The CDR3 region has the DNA TGTGCCAGCACGGGACAGCCATATTCACCCCTCCACTTT. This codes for CASTGQPYSPLHF.

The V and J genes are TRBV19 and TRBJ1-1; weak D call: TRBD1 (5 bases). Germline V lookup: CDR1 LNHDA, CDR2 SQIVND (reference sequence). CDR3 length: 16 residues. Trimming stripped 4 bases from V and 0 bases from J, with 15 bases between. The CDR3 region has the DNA TGTGCCAGTAGTACAAGGGCGGGACCTATGAACACTGAAGCTTTCTTT. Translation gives CASSTRAGPMNTEAFF.

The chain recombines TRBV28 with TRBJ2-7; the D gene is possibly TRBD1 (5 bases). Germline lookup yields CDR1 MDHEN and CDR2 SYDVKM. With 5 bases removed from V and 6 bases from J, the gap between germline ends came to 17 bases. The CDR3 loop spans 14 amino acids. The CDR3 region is CASSPHPGQAEQYF. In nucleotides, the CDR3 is TGTGCCAGCAGTCCCCATCCCGGACAAGCCGAGCAGTACTTC.

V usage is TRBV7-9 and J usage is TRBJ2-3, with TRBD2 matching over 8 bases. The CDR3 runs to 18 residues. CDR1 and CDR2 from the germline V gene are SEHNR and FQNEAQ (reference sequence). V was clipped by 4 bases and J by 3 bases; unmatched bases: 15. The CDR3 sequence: CASSWGIGVAGRTDTQYF. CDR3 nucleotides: TGTGCCAGCAGCTGGGGCATCGGAGTAGCGGGACGGACAGATACGCAGTATTTT.

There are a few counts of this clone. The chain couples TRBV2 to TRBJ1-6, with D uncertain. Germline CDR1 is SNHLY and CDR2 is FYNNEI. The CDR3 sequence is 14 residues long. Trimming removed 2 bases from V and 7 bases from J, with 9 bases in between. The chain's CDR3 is CASSERGYNSPLHF. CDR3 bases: TGTGCCAGCAGTGAACGGGGTTACAATTCACCCCTCCACTTT.

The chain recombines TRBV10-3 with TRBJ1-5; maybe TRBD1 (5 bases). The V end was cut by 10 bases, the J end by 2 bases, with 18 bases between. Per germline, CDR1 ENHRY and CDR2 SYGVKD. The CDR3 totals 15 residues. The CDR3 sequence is CATAYSGTGNQPQHF. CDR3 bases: TGTGCCACCGCGTATTCAGGGACCGGCAATCAGCCCCAGCATTTT.

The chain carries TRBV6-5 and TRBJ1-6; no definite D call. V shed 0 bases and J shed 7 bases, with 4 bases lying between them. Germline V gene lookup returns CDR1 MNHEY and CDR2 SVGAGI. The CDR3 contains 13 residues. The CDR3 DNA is TGTGCCAGCAGTTACTCGCAGAATTCACCCCTCCACTTT. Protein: CASSYSQNSPLHF.

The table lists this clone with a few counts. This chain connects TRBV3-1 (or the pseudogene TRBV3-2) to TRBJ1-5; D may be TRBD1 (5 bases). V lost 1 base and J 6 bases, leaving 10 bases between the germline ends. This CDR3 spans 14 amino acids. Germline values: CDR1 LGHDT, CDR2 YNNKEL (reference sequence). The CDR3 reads CASSQAAGGQPQHF. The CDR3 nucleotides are TGTGCCAGCAGCCAAGCCGCTGGGGGTCAGCCCCAGCATTTT.

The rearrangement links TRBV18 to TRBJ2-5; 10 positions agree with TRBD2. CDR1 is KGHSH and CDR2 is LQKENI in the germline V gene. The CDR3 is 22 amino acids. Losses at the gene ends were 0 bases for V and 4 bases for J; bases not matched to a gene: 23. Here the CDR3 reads CASSPPGHLPGLAMGPVETQYF. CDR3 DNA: TGTGCCAGCTCACCACCGGGACACTTACCGGGACTAGCGATGGGCCCAGTAGAGACCCAGTACTTC.

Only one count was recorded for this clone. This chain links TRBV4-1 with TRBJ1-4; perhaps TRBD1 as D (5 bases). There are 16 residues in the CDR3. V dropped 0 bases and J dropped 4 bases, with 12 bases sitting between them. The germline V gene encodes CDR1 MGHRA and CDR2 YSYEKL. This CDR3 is CASSQETGTLNEKLFF. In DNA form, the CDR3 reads TGCGCCAGCAGCCAAGAGACCGGGACCCTTAATGAAAAACTGTTTTTT.

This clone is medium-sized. The CDR3 here is CASGLEGHQPQHF. The CDR3 DNA follows: TGTGCCAGCGGACTCGAGGGCCATCAGCCCCAGCATTTT. This sequence joins TRBV12-3 or TRBV12-4 and TRBJ1-5; D is undetermined. Trimming took 8 bases from V and 5 from J, leaving 13 bases between them. The length of the CDR3 is 13 residues.

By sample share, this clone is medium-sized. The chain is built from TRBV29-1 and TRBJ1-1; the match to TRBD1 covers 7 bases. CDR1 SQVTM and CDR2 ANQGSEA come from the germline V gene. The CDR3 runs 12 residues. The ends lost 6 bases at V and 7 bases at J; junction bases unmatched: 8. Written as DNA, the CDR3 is TGCAGCGTACCGTCGGACAGGCGTGAAGCTTTCTTT. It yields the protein CSVPSDRREAFF.

The CDR3 spells CASSIMDGYGYTF. CDR3 nucleotides: TGTGCCAGTAGTATCATGGATGGATATGGCTACACCTTC. The chain carries TRBV19 and TRBJ1-2; D is undetermined. Germline lookup yields CDR1 LNHDA and CDR2 SQIVND (reference sequence). Trimming pared 3 bases from V and 5 bases from J, leaving 10 bases between. CDR3 length equals 13 residues.

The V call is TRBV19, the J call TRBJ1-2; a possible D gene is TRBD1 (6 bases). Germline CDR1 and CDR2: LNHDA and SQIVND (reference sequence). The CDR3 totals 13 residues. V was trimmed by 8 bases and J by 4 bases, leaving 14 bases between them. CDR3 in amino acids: CASGQSFLYGYTF. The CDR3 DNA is TGTGCCAGTGGACAGTCTTTCCTCTATGGCTACACCTTC.

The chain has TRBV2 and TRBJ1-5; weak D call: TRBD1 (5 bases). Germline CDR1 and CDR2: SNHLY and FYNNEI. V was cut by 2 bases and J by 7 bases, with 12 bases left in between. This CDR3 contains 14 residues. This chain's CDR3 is CASSERGGTQPQHF. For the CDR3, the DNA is TGTGCCAGCAGTGAAAGGGGCGGGACCCAGCCCCAGCATTTT.

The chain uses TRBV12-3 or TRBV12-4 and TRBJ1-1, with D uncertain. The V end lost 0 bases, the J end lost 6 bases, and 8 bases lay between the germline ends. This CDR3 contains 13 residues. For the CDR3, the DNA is TGTGCCAGCAGTTTAGCGGTGGGGTCTGAAGCTTTCTTT. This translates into CASSLAVGSEAFF.

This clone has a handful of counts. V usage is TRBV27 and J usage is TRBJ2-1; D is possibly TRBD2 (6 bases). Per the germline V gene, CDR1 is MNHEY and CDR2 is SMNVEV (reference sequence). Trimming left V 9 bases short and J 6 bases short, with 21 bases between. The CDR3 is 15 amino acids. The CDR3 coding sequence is TGTGCCAGTTCGCAACAGGCGGGGTTATTCAATGAGCAGTTCTTC. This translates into CASSQQAGLFNEQFF.

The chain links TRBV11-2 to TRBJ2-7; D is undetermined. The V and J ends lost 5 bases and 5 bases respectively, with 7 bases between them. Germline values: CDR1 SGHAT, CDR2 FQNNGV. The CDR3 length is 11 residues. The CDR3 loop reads CASSTFHEQYF. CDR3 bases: TGTGCCAGCAGCACTTTCCACGAGCAGTACTTC. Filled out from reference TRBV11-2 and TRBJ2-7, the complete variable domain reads EAGVAQSPRYKIIEKRQSVAFWCNPISGHATLYWYQQILGQGPKLLIQFQNNGVVDDSQLPKDRFSAERLKGVDSTLKIQPAKLEDSAVYLCASSTFHEQYFGPGTRLTVT.

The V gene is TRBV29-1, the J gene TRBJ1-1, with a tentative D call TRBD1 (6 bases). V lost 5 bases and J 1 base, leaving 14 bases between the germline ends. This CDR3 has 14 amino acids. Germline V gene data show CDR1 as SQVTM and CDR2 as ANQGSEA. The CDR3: CSVQRGPRNTEAFF. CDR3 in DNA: TGCAGCGTTCAGCGGGGGCCAAGGAACACTGAAGCTTTCTTT.

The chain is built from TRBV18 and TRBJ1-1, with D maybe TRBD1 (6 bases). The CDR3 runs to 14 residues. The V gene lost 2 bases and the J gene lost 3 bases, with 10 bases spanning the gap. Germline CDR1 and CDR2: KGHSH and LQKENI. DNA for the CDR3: TGTGCCAGCTCACCATCAGGGGAGTACACTGAAGCTTTCTTT. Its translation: CASSPSGEYTEAFF.

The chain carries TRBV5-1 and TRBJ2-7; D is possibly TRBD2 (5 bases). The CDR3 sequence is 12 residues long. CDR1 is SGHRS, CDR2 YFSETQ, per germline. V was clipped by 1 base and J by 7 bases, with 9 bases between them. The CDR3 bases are TGCGCCAGCAGCTTGAACGGGGATGAGCAGTACTTC. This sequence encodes CASSLNGDEQYF.

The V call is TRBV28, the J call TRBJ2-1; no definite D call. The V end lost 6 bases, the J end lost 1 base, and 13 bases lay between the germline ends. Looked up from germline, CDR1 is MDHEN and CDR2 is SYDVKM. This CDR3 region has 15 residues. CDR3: CASSDTVSSYNEQFF. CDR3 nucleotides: TGTGCCAGCAGCGATACAGTGAGTTCCTACAATGAGCAGTTCTTC.

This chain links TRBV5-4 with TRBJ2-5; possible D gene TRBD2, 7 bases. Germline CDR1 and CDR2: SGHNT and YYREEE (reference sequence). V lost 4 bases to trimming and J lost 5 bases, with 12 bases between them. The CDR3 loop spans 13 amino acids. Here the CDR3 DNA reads TGTGCCAGCAGCCGAGGGGGGGTCGAGACCCAGTACTTC. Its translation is CASSRGGVETQYF. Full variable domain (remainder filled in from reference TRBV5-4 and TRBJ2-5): ETGVTQSPTHLIKTRGQQVTLRCSSQSGHNTVSWYQQALGQGPQFIFQYYREEENGRGNFPPRFSGLQFPNYSSELNVNALELDDSALYLCASSRGGVETQYFGPGTRLLVL.

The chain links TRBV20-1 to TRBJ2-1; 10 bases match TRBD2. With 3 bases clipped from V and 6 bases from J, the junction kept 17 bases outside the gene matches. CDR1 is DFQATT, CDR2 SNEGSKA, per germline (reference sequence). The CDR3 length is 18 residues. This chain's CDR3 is CSASNSGRVTRSGNEQFF. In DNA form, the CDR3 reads TGCAGTGCTAGTAACAGCGGGAGGGTTACACGGAGTGGCAATGAGCAGTTCTTC.

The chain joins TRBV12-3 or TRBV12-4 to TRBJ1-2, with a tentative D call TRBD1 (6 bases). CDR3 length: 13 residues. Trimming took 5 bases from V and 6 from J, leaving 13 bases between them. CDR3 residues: CASSQVAGDGYTF. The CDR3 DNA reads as TGTGCCAGCAGTCAGGTAGCAGGGGATGGCTACACCTTC.

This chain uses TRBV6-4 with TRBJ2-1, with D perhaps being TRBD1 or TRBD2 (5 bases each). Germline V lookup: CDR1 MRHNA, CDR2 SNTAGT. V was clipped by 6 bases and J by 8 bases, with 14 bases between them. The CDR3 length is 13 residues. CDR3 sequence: CASSITRGDEQFF. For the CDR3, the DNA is TGTGCCAGCAGCATCACGAGGGGAGATGAGCAGTTCTTC.